A single sample gave rise to the 7 T cell receptor beta chains below, sequenced in a study of cytomegalovirus exposure and HLA in healthy donors. The PCR contained 60 Vbeta and 13 Jbeta primers. Repertoires were generated with immunoSEQ multiplex PCR, while TCRdb's copy carries only in-frame clones and drops some. The sample shows approximately 220,000 clones, roughly 80% of them seen only once. Sequenced sample: PBMCs. The receptors originated from a man between 40 and 49 years old in good health and CMV-seronegative.

This clone came up a few times. This rearrangement joins TRBV7-2 to TRBJ1-5; tentative D call: TRBD1 (5 bases). Trimming took 5 bases from V and 3 from J, leaving 11 bases between them. The CDR3 is 14 residues long. CDR1 and CDR2 (germline): SGHTA, FQGNSA. CDR3 residues: CASSLQGANQPQHF. The DNA for the CDR3 is TGTGCCAGCAGCCTGCAAGGGGCCAATCAGCCCCAGCATTTT.

V usage is TRBV7-9 and J usage is TRBJ1-1, with a tentative D call TRBD1 (5 bases). This CDR3 has 12 residues. Germline V gives CDR1 SEHNR, CDR2 FQNEAQ (reference sequence). The CDR3 DNA reads as TGTGTCACCTCCTTGGGGGGAACTGAAGCTTTCTTT. Translating gives CVTSLGGTEAFF.

This sequence joins TRBV5-1 and TRBJ1-2; 10 bases are a match to TRBD1. This CDR3 has 15 residues. Trimming took 4 bases from V and 5 from J; bases not matched to a gene: 8. Germline-derived CDR1 and CDR2 are SGHRS and YFSETQ. The CDR3 loop is CASSPWTGGGYGYTF. CDR3 DNA sequence: TGCGCCAGCAGCCCCTGGACAGGGGGGGGTTATGGCTACACCTTC.

V gene TRBV5-1 combines with J gene TRBJ2-2; TRBD1 matches at 11 bases. The CDR3 sequence is 15 residues long. The germline CDR1 and CDR2 sequences are SGHRS and YFSETQ. With V trimmed by 4 bases and J by 2 bases, 1 base remained unmatched. The DNA of the CDR3 is TGCGCCAGCAGCGGGACAGGGGGTAACACCGGGGAGCTGTTTTTT. Amino acids: CASSGTGGNTGELFF. The full variable domain, completed using reference TRBV5-1 and TRBJ2-2, is KAGVTQTPRYLIKTRGQQVTLSCSPISGHRSVSWYQQTPGQGLQFLFEYFSETQRNKGNFPGRFSGRQFSNSRSEMNVSTLELGDSALYLCASSGTGGNTGELFFGEGSRLTVL.

This clone has only a few counts. V gene TRBV5-4 combines with J gene TRBJ1-4, with 9 bases identical to TRBD1. The CDR3 runs to 16 residues. The germline gives CDR1 SGHNT, CDR2 YYREEE (reference sequence). The junction had 12 bases not matched to a gene; V was cut back by 4 bases and J by 8 bases. The CDR3 DNA reads as TGTGCCAGCAGCCAAGAAACTGGACAGGGGAACGAAAAACTGTTTTTT. Protein product: CASSQETGQGNEKLFF.

This clone has a single count. The gene calls are TRBV5-1 and TRBJ1-2, with 8 bases identical to TRBD1. The CDR3 extends over 16 amino acids. After removal of 3 bases from V and 0 bases from J, the junction contained 7 bases not matched to a gene. The germline gives CDR1 SGHRS, CDR2 YFSETQ. CDR3 coding DNA: TGCGCCAGCAGCTCGCGGACAGGGAGGGCTAACTATGGCTACACCTTC. It yields the protein CASSSRTGRANYGYTF.

The rearrangement uses TRBV6-1 and TRBJ1-4; perhaps TRBD1 as D (6 bases). The CDR3 is made up of 19 amino acids. The V gene lost 4 bases and the J gene lost 2 bases, with 23 bases spanning the gap. Germline V CDR1 and CDR2: MNHNS, SASEGT. The CDR3 DNA is TGTGCCAGCAGTGGCCACAGGGACCCTGGGCGTACGACTAATGAAAAACTGTTTTTT. Translating it yields CASSGHRDPGRTTNEKLFF.